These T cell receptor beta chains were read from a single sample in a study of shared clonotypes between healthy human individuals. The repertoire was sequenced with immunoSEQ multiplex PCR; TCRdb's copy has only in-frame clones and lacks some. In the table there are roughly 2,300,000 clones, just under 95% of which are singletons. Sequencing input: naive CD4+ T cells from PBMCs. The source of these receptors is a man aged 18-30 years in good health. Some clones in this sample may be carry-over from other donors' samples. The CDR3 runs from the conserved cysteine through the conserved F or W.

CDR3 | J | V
CASSESGSRYEQFF | TRBJ2-1 | TRBV25-1
CAWSAGAPDNSPLHF | TRBJ1-6 | TRBV30
CASSFDTGEQYF | TRBJ2-5 | TRBV7-9
CASSVDRGSYEQYF | TRBJ2-7 | TRBV9
CASSVGRQAQETQYF | TRBJ2-5 | TRBV9
CASSRIEPSSTDTQYF | TRBJ2-3 | TRBV11-2
CASSPSGQETQYF | TRBJ2-5 | TRBV5-4
CACGPEAGNEKLFF | TRBJ1-4 | TRBV28
CASSSGNSALEQFF | TRBJ2-1 | TRBV11-3
CASSSTGQGIWGYTF | TRBJ1-2 | TRBV7-2
CASSDPGQGPQKLFF | TRBJ1-4 | TRBV19
CASSLRLSQETQYF | TRBJ2-5 | TRBV5-1
CASSSRGGGNTIYF | TRBJ1-3 | TRBV5-6
CASSPAWVGETQYF | TRBJ2-5 | TRBV7-9
CASSLTGQAQAFF | TRBJ1-1 | TRBV7-3
CASSLVPQERSGNTIYF | TRBJ1-3 | TRBV5-1
CASSQDPGTGFYVTEAFF | TRBJ1-1 | TRBV4-1
CAISGRAGVEETQYF | TRBJ2-5 | TRBV10-3
CASSIGPGRAGTDTQYF | TRBJ2-3 | TRBV19
CASQETRTQNIQYF | TRBJ2-4 | TRBV6-1
CASSSGATGQGYSDTQYF | TRBJ2-3 | TRBV5-1
CASSPSSGYYNEQFF | TRBJ2-1 | TRBV5-1
CASSSVNTEAFF | TRBJ1-1 | TRBV7-9
CSARENYGYTF | TRBJ1-2 | TRBV20-1
CASTPVGYGYTF | TRBJ1-2 | TRBV28
CASNGGWGDEQFF | TRBJ2-1 | TRBV5-1
CAIQGGYTEAFF | TRBJ1-1 | TRBV28
CASSFWGAGNTIYF | TRBJ1-3 | TRBV7-8
CASSSGGTTGELFF | TRBJ2-2 | TRBV11-3
CASSLEAGYERSDTQYF | TRBJ2-3 | TRBV11-2
CASSRQGNYEQYF | TRBJ2-7 | TRBV2
CASSPQRDTDTQYF | TRBJ2-3 | TRBV18
CASSVAAGRNEQYF | TRBJ2-7 | TRBV9
CASSLNGLMNTEAFF | TRBJ1-1 | TRBV28